The 6 T cell receptor beta chains in this list originate from one sample, sequenced in a study of lung T cells in sarcoidosis with Löfgren's syndrome. One entry per CDR3 protein results from TCRdb running MiXCR on the reads. The data hold 20,000 or so distinct CDR3 sequences, with roughly 22% observed a single time. Sequenced material: CD4+ T cells from PBMCs. The receptors come from a human donor with sarcoidosis (Löfgren's syndrome or another form), or a control subject (not recorded which).

By share, this clonotype ranks as medium-sized (0.01 to 0.1%). V is TRBV27 and J is TRBJ2-1, with 12 nucleotides matching TRBD2. After removal of 4 bases from V and 6 bases from J, the junction contained 10 bases not matched to a gene. Germline values: CDR1 MNHEY, CDR2 SMNVEV (reference sequence). This CDR3 has 17 amino acids. This CDR3 is CASSSPTSGSYRNEQFF. The CDR3 DNA reads TGTGCCAGCAGTTCCCCGACTAGCGGGAGTTATCGCAATGAGCAGTTCTTC.

There are a few counts of this clonotype. Given a much more abundant clone one base away, this may be a read error. This chain links TRBV3-1 with TRBJ2-1, with 7 bases identical to TRBD2. The trim removed 2 bases at V and 1 base at J, leaving 11 bases unmatched. CDR1 is LGHDT and CDR2 is YNNKEL in the germline V gene (reference sequence). The CDR3 covers 18 residues. The CDR3 coding sequence is TGTGCCAGCAGCCAAACTGGCGGGAGCGCAGGTTCCTACAATGAGCAGTTCTTC. Its translation: CASSQTGGSAGSYNEQFF.

Worth noting for this clonotype: A junction end diverges from the germline sequence, so it may reflect a read error. CDR3 DNA: TGCAGCGTTGAAGGTAGGGCAGACTCCTACAATGGGCAGTTCTTC. This sequence encodes CSVEGRADSYNGQFF. V gene TRBV29-1 combines with J gene TRBJ2-1; no reliable D call. CDR1 is SQVTM and CDR2 is ANQGSEA in the germline V gene. CDR3 length: 15 residues.

In its sample, this clonotype was seen many times. V usage is TRBV5-8 and J usage is TRBJ2-7; 9 bases line up with TRBD1. V trimming: 4 bases; J trimming: 4 bases; junction bases outside the gene matches: 6. This CDR3 contains 14 residues. The germline CDR1 and CDR2 sequences are SGHTS and YDEGEE. CDR3 bases: TGTGCCAGCAGCCACCGGGACAGGGAATACGAGCAGTACTTC. It is translated as CASSHRDREYEQYF.

Regarding this clonotype: A much larger clone lies one base from this, so it may be a read error. The chain carries TRBV12-3 or TRBV12-4 and TRBJ2-3; D is ambiguous. The CDR3 extends over 13 amino acids. The CDR3 DNA follows: TGTGCCAGCAAAAATGGTTCCACAGATACGCGGTATTTT. Translation: CASKNGSTDTRYF.

This clonotype appeared many times. The chain links TRBV10-3 to TRBJ2-5, with TRBD1 matching over 9 bases. Germline V gene data show CDR1 as ENHRY and CDR2 as SYGVKD. Trimming at V came to 2 bases and at J to 4 bases, leaving 11 bases not matched to a gene. This CDR3 is built from 17 residues. The CDR3: CAISEPKSDRGRETQYF. The DNA of the CDR3 is TGTGCCATCAGTGAGCCGAAGTCGGACAGGGGTCGAGAGACCCAGTACTTC.